These T cell receptor beta chains were read from a single sample in a study of blood T cell repertoires in COVID-19. Clones were read by immunoSEQ multiplex PCR, and TCRdb kept only the in-frame ones, dropping some. The sample lists around 190,000 clones; roughly 85% were seen once. The sequencing sample was made of peripheral blood. These receptors were obtained from a woman aged 55 to 70 with acute or convalescent COVID-19. The conserved cysteine and the conserved F or W are not part of the CDR3 here.

j_call v_call cdr3_aa
TRBJ2-3 TRBV6-5 ASSLTGGTDTQY
TRBJ2-2 TRBV29-1 SGGLAGAGELF
TRBJ2-1 TRBV5-5 ASSRTSGRASRDEQF
TRBJ2-1 TRBV19 ASRGLAGAREQF
TRBJ1-6 TRBV5-4 ASSDRQGENSPLH
TRBJ1-2 TRBV25-1 ASSERQGMRGYT
TRBJ1-2 TRBV4-2 ASSQPGQAIDGYT
TRBJ1-2 TRBV21-1 ASSKLPIDGYT
TRBJ1-1 TRBV29-1 SAFRGNTEAF
TRBJ2-3 TRBV29-1 SVEVGTASTDTQY
TRBJ1-4 TRBV3-1/TRBV3-2 ASSRGQGREKLF
TRBJ2-2 TRBV24-1 ATSDPKPGELF
TRBJ1-2 TRBV2 ASSGRDRVGYGYT
TRBJ1-1 TRBV6-1 ASSDAGTGSFF
TRBJ1-1 TRBV6-5 ASHVATNTEAF
TRBJ2-7 TRBV30 AGDLRELRYEQY